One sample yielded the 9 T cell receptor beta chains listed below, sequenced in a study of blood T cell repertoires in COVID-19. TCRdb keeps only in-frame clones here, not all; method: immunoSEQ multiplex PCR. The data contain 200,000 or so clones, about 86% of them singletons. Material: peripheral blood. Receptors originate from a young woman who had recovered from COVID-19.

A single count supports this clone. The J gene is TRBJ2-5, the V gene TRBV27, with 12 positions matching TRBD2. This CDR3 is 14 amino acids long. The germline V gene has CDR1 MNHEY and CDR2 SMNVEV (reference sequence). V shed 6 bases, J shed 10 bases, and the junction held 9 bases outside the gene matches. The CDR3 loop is CASSETSGSVNQYF. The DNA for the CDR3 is TGTGCCAGCAGCGAGACTAGCGGGAGTGTGAACCAGTACTTC.

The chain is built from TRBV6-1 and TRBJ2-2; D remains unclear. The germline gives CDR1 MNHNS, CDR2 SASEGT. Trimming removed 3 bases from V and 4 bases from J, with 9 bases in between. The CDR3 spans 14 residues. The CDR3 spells CASSEYGSTGELFF. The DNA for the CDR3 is TGTGCCAGCAGTGAGTACGGGTCCACCGGGGAGCTGTTTTTT.

DNA of the CDR3: TGTGCCAGCAGCAAGACTACGGCCAAAAACATTCAGTACTTC. Its protein product is CASSKTTAKNIQYF. V gene TRBV3-1 (or the pseudogene TRBV3-2) combines with J gene TRBJ2-4, with a weak D call TRBD2 (5 bases). The ends were cut back, 5 bases at V and 1 base at J, with 9 bases in the middle. The length of the CDR3 is 14 residues. Per the germline V gene, CDR1 is LGHDT and CDR2 is YNNKEL (reference sequence).

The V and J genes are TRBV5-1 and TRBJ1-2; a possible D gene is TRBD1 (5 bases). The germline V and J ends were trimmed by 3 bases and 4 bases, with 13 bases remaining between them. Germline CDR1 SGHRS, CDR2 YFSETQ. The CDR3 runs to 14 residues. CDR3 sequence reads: CASSSVGGTYGYTF. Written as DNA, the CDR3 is TGCGCCAGCAGCTCGGTTGGGGGGACCTATGGCTACACCTTC.

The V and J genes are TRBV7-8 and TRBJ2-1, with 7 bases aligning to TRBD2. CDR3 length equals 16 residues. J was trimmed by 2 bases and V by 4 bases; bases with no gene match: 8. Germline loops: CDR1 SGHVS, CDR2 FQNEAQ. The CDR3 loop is CASSSVLAGAYNEQFF. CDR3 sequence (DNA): TGTGCCAGCAGCTCCGTTCTGGCGGGGGCCTACAATGAGCAGTTCTTC.

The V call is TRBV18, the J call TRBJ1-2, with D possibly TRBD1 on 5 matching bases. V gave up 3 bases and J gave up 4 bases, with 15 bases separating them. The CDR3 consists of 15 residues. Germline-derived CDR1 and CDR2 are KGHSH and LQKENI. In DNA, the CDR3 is TGTGCCAGCTCACCTATTATCCAGGGTGCCTATGGCTACACCTTC. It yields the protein CASSPIIQGAYGYTF.

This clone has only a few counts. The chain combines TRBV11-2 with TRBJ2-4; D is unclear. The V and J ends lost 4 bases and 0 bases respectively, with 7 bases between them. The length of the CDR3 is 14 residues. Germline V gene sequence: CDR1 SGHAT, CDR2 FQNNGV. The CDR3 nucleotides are TGTGCCAGCAGCTCTAGACTAGCCAAAAACATTCAGTACTTC. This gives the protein CASSSRLAKNIQYF.

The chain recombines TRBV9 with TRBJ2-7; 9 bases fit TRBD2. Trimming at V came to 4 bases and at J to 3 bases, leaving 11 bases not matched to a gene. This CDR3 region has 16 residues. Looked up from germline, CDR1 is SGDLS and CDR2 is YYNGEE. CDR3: CASSPVSGSVFYEQYF. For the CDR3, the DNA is TGTGCCAGCAGCCCCGTTAGCGGGAGTGTATTCTACGAGCAGTACTTC. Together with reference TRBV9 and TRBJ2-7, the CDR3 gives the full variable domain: DSGVTQTPKHLITATGQRVTLRCSPRSGDLSVYWYQQSLDQGLQFLIQYYNGEERAKGNILERFSAQQFPDLHSELNLSSLELGDSALYFCASSPVSGSVFYEQYFGPGTRLTVT.

The CDR3 coding sequence is TGTGCCAGCTTAGGGGGAGGGGGTTACGAGCAGTACTTC. Translation gives CASLGGGGYEQYF. This chain uses TRBV6-5 with TRBJ2-7, with a possible D match to TRBD2 (7 bases). V was cut by 8 bases and J by 4 bases, with 15 bases left in between. Germline loops: CDR1 MNHEY, CDR2 SVGAGI. This CDR3 has 13 amino acids.